This entry is about one TCR beta chain. These data belong to a study of blood T cell repertoires in COVID-19. Assay used: immunoSEQ multiplex PCR; TCRdb lists only in-frame clones, some missing. Seen here are about 170,000 clones, about four fifths observed once, and the top ten hold roughly 19%. The CDR3 has 14 residues. The germline CDR1 and CDR2 sequences are MDHEN and SYDVKM. Losses at the gene ends were 5 bases for V and 5 bases for J; bases not matched to a gene: 3. This sequence joins TRBV28 and TRBJ1-5; 10 bases are shared with TRBD1. Material: peripheral blood. This clonotype was sampled from a woman aged 70-85 years who had recovered from COVID-19. The CDR3 protein is CASSGGTGDQPQHF. In DNA, the CDR3 is TGTGCCAGCAGTGGGGGGACAGGGGATCAGCCCCAGCATTTT.